This T cell receptor (beta chain) was retrieved from a study of T cell responses to AZD1222 COVID-19 vaccine. The protocol was immunoSEQ multiplex PCR, while the TCRdb copy is restricted to in-frame clones and leaves out a portion. The repertoire holds roughly 70,000 clones, with approximately 85% as singletons. This TCR derives from an adult in good health. The input for sequencing was peripheral blood, taken on day 0 of AZD1222 vaccination.

The CDR3 sequence: CASSPSPTDTQYF. The CDR3, as DNA: TGCGCCAGCAGCCCATCCCCGACAGATACGCAGTATTTT. V and J are TRBV4-1 and TRBJ2-3; D uncertain. The V end was cut by 4 bases, the J end by 3 bases, with 8 bases between. The CDR3 consists of 13 residues. CDR1 and CDR2 from the germline V gene are MGHRA and YSYEKL.